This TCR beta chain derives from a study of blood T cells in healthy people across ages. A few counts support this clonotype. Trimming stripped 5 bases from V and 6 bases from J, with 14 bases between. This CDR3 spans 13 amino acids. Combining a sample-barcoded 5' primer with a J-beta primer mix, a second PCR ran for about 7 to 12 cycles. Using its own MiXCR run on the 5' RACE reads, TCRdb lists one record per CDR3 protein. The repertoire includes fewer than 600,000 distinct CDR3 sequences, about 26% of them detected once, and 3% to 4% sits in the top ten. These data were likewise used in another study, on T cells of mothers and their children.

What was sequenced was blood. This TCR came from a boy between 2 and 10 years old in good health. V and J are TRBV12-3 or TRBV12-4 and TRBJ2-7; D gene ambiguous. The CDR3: CASSPDPTGEQYF. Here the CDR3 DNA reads TGTGCCAGCAGTCCGGATCCTACTGGCGAGCAGTACTTC.